These 25 T cell receptor beta chains share one sample of origin, sequenced in a study of T cell repertoires in cytomegalovirus infection. These receptors have no identified antigens. TCRdb used MiXCR to reprocess the reads, holding one entry per CDR3 protein. The table lists fewer than 1,000,000 distinct CDR3 sequences, around 31% of them singletons. The sequencing here drew on cultured CD8+ T cells from PBMCs, taken from culture after CMV antigen stimulation. The receptors derive from a human donor in good health (CMV status not recorded). Some clones in this sample may be carry-over from other donors' samples.

The chain joins TRBV5-1 to TRBJ2-1; D gene uncertain. CDR1 SGHRS and CDR2 YFSETQ come from the germline V gene. The CDR3 is 14 residues long. With 3 bases removed from V and 4 bases from J, the gap between germline ends came to 11 bases. The CDR3, as DNA: TGCGCCAGCAGCTCCCAAGGGATTTACAATGAGCAGTTCTTC. Translated, it gives CASSSQGIYNEQFF.

This chain joins TRBV6-2 or TRBV6-3 and TRBJ2-2; D might be TRBD1 (5 bases). V was cut by 4 bases and J by 4 bases, with 25 bases left in between. The CDR3 extends over 19 amino acids. The germline V gene encodes CDR1 MNHEY and CDR2 SVGEGT. CDR3: CASSSLPATGPVFTGELFF. Written as DNA, the CDR3 is TGTGCCAGCAGTTCACTACCGGCTACAGGTCCAGTCTTCACCGGGGAGCTGTTTTTT.

This clonotype turned up a few times. CDR3: CASRETGQETQYF. CDR3 coding DNA: TGTGCCAGCAGGGAGACAGGGCAAGAGACCCAGTACTTC. This rearrangement joins TRBV2 to TRBJ2-5; 7 nucleotides align to TRBD1. CDR3 length: 13 amino acids. The junction had 3 bases not matched to a gene; V was cut back by 6 bases and J by 2 bases. Looked up from germline, CDR1 is SNHLY and CDR2 is FYNNEI.

This clonotype was counted a few times. The V gene is TRBV4-1, the J gene TRBJ2-1; no reliable D call. The ends were cut back, 7 bases at V and 7 bases at J, with 14 bases in the middle. This CDR3 is 13 amino acids long. The germline V gene encodes CDR1 MGHRA and CDR2 YSYEKL. DNA for the CDR3: TGCGCCAGCACCCTTCCTGGCGATAATGAGCAGTTCTTC. Translation: CASTLPGDNEQFF.

For this clonotype: Relative to the germline gene, one junction end is altered; a read error may explain this. The chain is built from TRBV7-2 and TRBJ2-5, with TRBD2 as a possible D gene (6 bases). CDR3 size: 15 residues. Germline CDR1 is SGHTA and CDR2 is FQGNSA. For the CDR3, the DNA is TGTGCCAACAGCTTAGCGGCGACGGACCAAGAGACCCAGTACTTC. The encoded protein is CANSLAATDQETQYF.

The genes are TRBV9 and TRBJ1-4; possible D gene TRBD1, 6 bases. The germline V and J ends were trimmed by 0 bases and 4 bases, with 10 bases remaining between them. Germline CDR1 reads SGDLS; CDR2 reads YYNGEE. The CDR3 length is 15 residues. Here the CDR3 reads CASSVAGALNEKLFF. DNA for the CDR3: TGTGCCAGCAGCGTAGCAGGGGCCCTTAATGAAAAACTGTTTTTT.

V usage is TRBV2 and J usage is TRBJ2-3, with D possibly called TRBD1 or TRBD2 (6 bases each). Trimming stripped 2 bases from V and 2 bases from J, with 11 bases between. CDR1 and CDR2 (germline): SNHLY, FYNNEI. The CDR3 is 15 residues long. CDR3: CASSEPGAPTDTQYF. As DNA, the CDR3 is TGTGCCAGCAGTGAACCGGGGGCCCCCACAGATACGCAGTATTTT.

The CDR3 loop is CASSPGRSGPDTQYF. The CDR3, as DNA: TGTGCCAGCAGCCCCGGGCGCTCGGGGCCAGATACGCAGTATTTT. The chain couples TRBV7-9 to TRBJ2-3; D tentatively reads TRBD1 or TRBD2 (5 bases each). This CDR3 has 15 residues. V gave up 5 bases and J gave up 4 bases, with 16 bases separating them. Germline V lookup: CDR1 SEHNR, CDR2 FQNEAQ (reference sequence).

The chain carries TRBV24-1 and TRBJ2-2; possibly TRBD1 for D (6 bases). Germline CDR1 is KGHDR and CDR2 is SFDVKD. CDR3 length: 17 residues. Between the trimmed V and J ends, which lost 5 bases and 0 bases, there was a span of 15 bases. The CDR3 DNA sequence: TGTGCCACCAGTGCCACCCGGGACAACGCGAACACCGGGGAGCTGTTTTTT. It encodes CATSATRDNANTGELFF.

This clonotype was seen a handful of times. This chain connects TRBV6-1 to TRBJ2-7; D perhaps matches TRBD2 (7 bases). In germline, CDR1 is MNHNS, CDR2 SASEGT. V lost 7 bases and J 3 bases, leaving 13 bases between the germline ends. The CDR3 totals 13 residues. The CDR3 nucleotides read TGTGCCAGCATGGAAAGGGGGGGCTACGAGCAGTACTTC. It codes for CASMERGGYEQYF.

This clonotype was recorded at least ten times. The rearrangement uses TRBV7-2 and TRBJ2-2; the match to TRBD1 covers 7 bases. Trimming removed 4 bases from V and 0 bases from J; junction bases left unmatched: 5. CDR3 length: 16 residues. Per germline, CDR1 SGHTA and CDR2 FQGNSA. The CDR3 sequence is CASSSGTEPNTGELFF. In DNA form, the CDR3 reads TGTGCCAGCAGCTCCGGGACAGAGCCGAACACCGGGGAGCTGTTTTTT.

This clonotype was recorded a few times. The chain is built from TRBV19 and TRBJ2-1, with D perhaps matching TRBD1 or TRBD2 (5 bases each). The V end lost 0 bases, the J end lost 9 bases, and 18 bases lay between the germline ends. The CDR3 runs 16 residues. Germline lookup yields CDR1 LNHDA and CDR2 SQIVND (reference sequence). CDR3 in DNA: TGTGCCAGTAGTATAGATGCCCTCCTTGGGGACGGTGAGCAGTTCTTC. Its translation is CASSIDALLGDGEQFF.

This clonotype was seen many times. The chain has TRBV5-6 and TRBJ2-7; 9 positions match TRBD1. The germline CDR1 and CDR2 sequences are SGHDT and YYEEEE. V was clipped by 2 bases and J by 3 bases; unmatched bases: 3. The CDR3 loop spans 14 amino acids. The CDR3 sequence: CASSLGTGLYEQYF. CDR3 coding DNA: TGTGCCAGCAGCTTAGGGACAGGGCTCTACGAGCAGTACTTC.

This clonotype was observed once. Given a much more abundant clone one base away, this may be a read error. V gene TRBV7-6 combines with J gene TRBJ2-2; D remains ambiguous. Germline values: CDR1 SGHVS, CDR2 FNYEAQ. The CDR3 is 11 residues long. CDR3 sequence (DNA): TGTGTCGCGGTGGGCACCGGGGAGCTGTTTTTT. Residues: CVAVGTGELFF.

The rearrangement links TRBV19 to TRBJ2-6; D is uncertain. CDR3 length equals 14 residues. CDR1 and CDR2 (germline): LNHDA, SQIVND (reference sequence). Trimming stripped 2 bases from V and 2 bases from J, with 4 bases between. The CDR3 bases are TGTGCCAGTAGTATACTAGCTGGGGCCAACGTCCTGACTTTC. This encodes CASSILAGANVLTF.

In this sample, this clonotype turned up a few times. This rearrangement joins TRBV4-3 to TRBJ2-2; D may be TRBD2 (7 bases). The CDR3 length is 17 residues. Looked up from germline, CDR1 is LGHNA and CDR2 is YSLEER. The germline V and J ends were trimmed by 4 bases and 0 bases, with 15 bases remaining between them. The CDR3 DNA is TGCGCCAGCAGCCTGGTTCGCGGGGGCGCGAACACCGGGGAGCTGTTTTTT. It is translated as CASSLVRGGANTGELFF.

The genes are TRBV19 and TRBJ2-7; no firm D call. V lost 5 bases to trimming and J lost 5 bases, with 19 bases between them. CDR3 length equals 15 residues. Germline CDR1 LNHDA, CDR2 SQIVND (reference sequence). Written as DNA, the CDR3 is TGTGCCAGTAGTGTTAGAGCCGCCTTGCAGGACGAGCAGTACTTC. It encodes CASSVRAALQDEQYF.

This clonotype came up a few times. This chain uses TRBV7-9 with TRBJ1-1, with TRBD1 identical over 8 bases. CDR1 and CDR2 from the germline V gene are SEHNR and FQNEAQ (reference sequence). V shed 0 bases and J 11 bases; nucleotides not matched to a gene: 5. This CDR3 region has 13 residues. CDR3 bases: TGTGCCAGCAGCTTAGCTGGACAGGGTGACGCTTTCTTT. Protein: CASSLAGQGDAFF.

The gene calls are TRBV6-8 and TRBJ2-1, with D maybe TRBD1 (6 bases). Per the germline V gene, CDR1 is MNHGY and CDR2 is SAAAGT. There are 16 residues in the CDR3. Trimming removed 6 bases at V and 1 base at J, with 16 bases between. The CDR3 bases are TGTGCCAGCAGCCTTAGACAGGCTGGATCCTACAATGAGCAGTTCTTC. This codes for CASSLRQAGSYNEQFF.

This clonotype was detected ten times or more. The chain recombines TRBV7-8 with TRBJ1-4; D not resolved. V was cut by 5 bases and J by 1 base, with 11 bases left in between. CDR3 length: 15 amino acids. From germline, CDR1 is SGHVS and CDR2 FQNEAQ. The DNA for the CDR3 is TGTGCCAGCAGCCGACCGACTGGAACTAATGAAAAACTGTTTTTT. Its protein product is CASSRPTGTNEKLFF.

Turning to this clonotype: It is unclear where the CDR3 begins or ends on the DNA, so no DNA is shown, and the CDR3 is as TCRdb lists it. This chain uses TRBV7-2 with TRBJ2-2; TRBD1 reflects the table's D call only, with no check against the DNA. The germline V gene has CDR1 SGHTA and CDR2 FQGNSA. The CDR3 is made up of 13 amino acids, end residues included. CDR3 residues: CASSLGGPGSCFF.

This chain joins TRBV10-3 and TRBJ2-5, with D possibly being TRBD1 (5 bases). Looked up from germline, CDR1 is ENHRY and CDR2 is SYGVKD. Trimming pared 6 bases from V and 0 bases from J, leaving 8 bases between. The CDR3 length is 13 residues. CDR3 region: CAIRSTDQETQYF. Here the CDR3 DNA reads TGTGCCATCAGATCGACAGACCAAGAGACCCAGTACTTC.

This clonotype was counted a few times. The chain joins TRBV28 to TRBJ2-5; D ambiguous. CDR1 is MDHEN and CDR2 is SYDVKM in the germline V gene. Deletions cut 5 bases from V and 0 bases from J, with 7 bases between. The CDR3 sequence is 13 residues long. The CDR3 spells CASSRIYQETQYF. The CDR3, as DNA: TGTGCCAGCAGTAGGATCTACCAAGAGACCCAGTACTTC.

This chain links TRBV24-1 with TRBJ1-5, with D maybe TRBD1 (6 bases). This CDR3 has 17 amino acids. V lost 12 bases and J lost 0, with 23 bases in between. The germline V gene has CDR1 KGHDR and CDR2 SFDVKD. CDR3 amino acids: CASRQARWVGSNQPQHF. In DNA, the CDR3 is TGTGCCTCAAGACAGGCCCGATGGGTGGGTAGCAATCAGCCCCAGCATTTT.

This clonotype was counted a few times. The CDR3 DNA follows: TGTGCCAGCAGTTTGGCTTACCAGAACGAGCAGTACTTC. This sequence encodes CASSLAYQNEQYF. The chain combines TRBV6-1 with TRBJ2-7; no clear D gene. Trimming pared 5 bases from V and 5 bases from J, leaving 13 bases between. This CDR3 region has 13 residues. Per germline, CDR1 MNHNS and CDR2 SASEGT.